Sequencing of this T cell receptor beta chain was carried out in a study of molecular identifiers for immune sequencing clone quantification. Study-level results: Clones above 20 RNA copies held over 98% of effector molecules, under 1% in naive cells. Spiked Jurkat TCR RNA equivalent to one cell was reportedly detectable in around 980,000 naive cells.

TCRdb reprocessed the PCR reads with MiXCR, giving one entry per CDR3 protein. Here the sample spans some 40,000 distinct CDR3 sequences, 15% to 20% being singletons. As for this clonotype: Its antigen is currently unknown. A much larger clone differs by one base, so this may be a read error.

This CDR3 is built from 18 residues. Looked up from germline, CDR1 is SGDLS and CDR2 is YYNGEE. A CD8+CD4-CCR7+CD45RA+ phenotype served as the sorting definition for naive CD8 T cells. The sequencing input was naive CD8+ T cells from blood, with Jurkat cell RNA spiked in. Noted subset: FACS-sorted CD8+CD4-CCR7+CD45RA+ naive T cells. The receptor's source is a human donor in good health. Some libraries in this study had Jurkat cell RNA spiked in. This rearrangement joins TRBV9 to TRBJ1-3, with D possibly matching TRBD1 (5 bases). CDR3 residues: CANSGPGAAEPSGNTIYF. The CDR3 DNA follows: TGTGCCAACAGCGGGCCCGGGGCAGCTGAACCCTCTGGAAACACCATATATTTT.